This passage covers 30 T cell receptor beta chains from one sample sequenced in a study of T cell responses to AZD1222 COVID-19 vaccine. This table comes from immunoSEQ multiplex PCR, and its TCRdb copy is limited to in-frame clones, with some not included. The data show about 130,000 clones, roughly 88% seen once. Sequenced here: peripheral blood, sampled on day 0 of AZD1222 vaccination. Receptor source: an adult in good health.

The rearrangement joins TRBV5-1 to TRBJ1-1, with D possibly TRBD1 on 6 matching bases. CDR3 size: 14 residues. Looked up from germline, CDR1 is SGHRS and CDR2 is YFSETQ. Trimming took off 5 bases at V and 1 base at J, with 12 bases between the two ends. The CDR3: CASSPRQENTEAFF. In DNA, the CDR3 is TGCGCCAGCAGTCCTCGACAGGAGAACACTGAAGCTTTCTTT.

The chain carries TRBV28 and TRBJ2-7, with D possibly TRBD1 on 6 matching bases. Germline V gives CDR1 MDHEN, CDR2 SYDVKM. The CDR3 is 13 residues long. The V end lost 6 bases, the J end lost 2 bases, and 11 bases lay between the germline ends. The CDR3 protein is CASRDSRTYEQYF. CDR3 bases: TGTGCCAGCAGGGACAGTCGTACCTACGAGCAGTACTTC.

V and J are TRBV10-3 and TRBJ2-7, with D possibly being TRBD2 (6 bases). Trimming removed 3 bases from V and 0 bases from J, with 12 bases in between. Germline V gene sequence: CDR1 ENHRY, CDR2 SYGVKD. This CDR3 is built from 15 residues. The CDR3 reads CAISDHSGPSYEQYF. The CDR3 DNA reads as TGTGCCATCAGTGACCACAGCGGGCCCTCCTACGAGCAGTACTTC.

The CDR3 loop reads CASSIIGGGLNQPQHF. Here the CDR3 DNA reads TGTGCCAGTAGTATCATAGGGGGAGGCCTAAATCAGCCCCAGCATTTT. The chain couples TRBV19 to TRBJ1-5, with D possibly being TRBD1 (6 bases). V shed 3 bases and J shed 4 bases, with 16 bases lying between them. Germline CDR1 reads LNHDA; CDR2 reads SQIVND (reference sequence). The CDR3 has 16 amino acids.

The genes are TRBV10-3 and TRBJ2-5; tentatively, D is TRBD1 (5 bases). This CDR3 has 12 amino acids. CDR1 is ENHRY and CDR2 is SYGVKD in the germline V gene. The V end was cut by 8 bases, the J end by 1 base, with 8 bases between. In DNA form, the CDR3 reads TGTGCCATCTGGGGCGGCCAAGAGACCCAGTACTTC. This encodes CAIWGGQETQYF.

In DNA, the CDR3 is TGTGCCAGCAGCGTGGGACTAGCGGGAGGGGTGGAAGATACGCAGTATTTT. Translated: CASSVGLAGGVEDTQYF. The chain recombines TRBV9 with TRBJ2-3; 16 nucleotides agree with TRBD2. This CDR3 region has 17 residues. Trimming removed 2 bases from V and 5 bases from J; junction bases left unmatched: 5. CDR1 is SGDLS and CDR2 is YYNGEE in the germline V gene.

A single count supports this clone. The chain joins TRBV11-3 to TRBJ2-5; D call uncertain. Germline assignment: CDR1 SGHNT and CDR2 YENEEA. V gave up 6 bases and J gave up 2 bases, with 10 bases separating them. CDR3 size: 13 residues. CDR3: CASSRAEQETQYF. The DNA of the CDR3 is TGTGCCAGCAGTCGGGCAGAGCAAGAGACCCAGTACTTC.

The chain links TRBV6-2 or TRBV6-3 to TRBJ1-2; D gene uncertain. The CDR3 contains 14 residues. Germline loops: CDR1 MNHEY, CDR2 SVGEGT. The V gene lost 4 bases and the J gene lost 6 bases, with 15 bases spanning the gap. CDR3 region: CASSSHGSTNGYTF. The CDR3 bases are TGTGCCAGCAGTTCCCACGGGAGTACCAATGGCTACACCTTC.

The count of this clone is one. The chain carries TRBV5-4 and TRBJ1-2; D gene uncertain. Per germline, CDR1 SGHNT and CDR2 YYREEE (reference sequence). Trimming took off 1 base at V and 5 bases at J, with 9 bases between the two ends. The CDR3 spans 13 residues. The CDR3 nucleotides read TGTGCCAGCAGCTTGCCTTCTTATTATGGCTACACCTTC. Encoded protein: CASSLPSYYGYTF.

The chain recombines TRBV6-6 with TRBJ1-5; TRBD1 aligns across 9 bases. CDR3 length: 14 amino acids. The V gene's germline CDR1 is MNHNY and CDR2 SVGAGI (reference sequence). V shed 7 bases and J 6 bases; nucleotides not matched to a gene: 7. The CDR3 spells CASIEQGAGQPQHF. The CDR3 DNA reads TGTGCCAGCATCGAACAGGGGGCGGGTCAGCCCCAGCATTTT.

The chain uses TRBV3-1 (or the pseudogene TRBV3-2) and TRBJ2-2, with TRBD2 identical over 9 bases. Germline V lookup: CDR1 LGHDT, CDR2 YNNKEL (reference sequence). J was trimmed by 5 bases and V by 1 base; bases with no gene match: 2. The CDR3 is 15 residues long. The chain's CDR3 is CASSQVAGGTGELFF. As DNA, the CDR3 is TGTGCCAGCAGCCAAGTCGCGGGAGGGACCGGGGAGCTGTTTTTT.

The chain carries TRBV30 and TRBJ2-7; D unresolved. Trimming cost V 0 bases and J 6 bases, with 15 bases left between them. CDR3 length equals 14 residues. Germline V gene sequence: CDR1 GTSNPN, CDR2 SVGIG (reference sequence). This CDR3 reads CAWSVLISRSEQYF. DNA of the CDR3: TGTGCCTGGAGTGTTCTGATCTCTCGCAGCGAGCAGTACTTC.

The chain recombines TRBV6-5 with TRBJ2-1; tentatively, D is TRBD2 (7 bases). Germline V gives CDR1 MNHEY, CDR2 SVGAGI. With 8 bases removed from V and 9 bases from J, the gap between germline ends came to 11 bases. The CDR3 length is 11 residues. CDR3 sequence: CASGGAGEQFF. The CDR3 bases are TGTGCCAGCGGGGGGGCTGGTGAGCAGTTCTTC.

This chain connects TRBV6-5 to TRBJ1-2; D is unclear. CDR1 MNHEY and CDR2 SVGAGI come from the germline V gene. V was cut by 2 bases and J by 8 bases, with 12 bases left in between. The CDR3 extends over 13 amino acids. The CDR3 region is CASSYPGLWGYTF. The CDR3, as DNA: TGTGCCAGCAGTTACCCTGGGCTTTGGGGCTACACCTTC.

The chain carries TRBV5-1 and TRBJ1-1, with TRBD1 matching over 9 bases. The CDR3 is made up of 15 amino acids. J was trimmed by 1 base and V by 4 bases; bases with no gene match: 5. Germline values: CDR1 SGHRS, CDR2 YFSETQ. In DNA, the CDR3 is TGCGCCAGCAGCGATCCGACAGGGGGGAACACTGAAGCTTTCTTT. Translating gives CASSDPTGGNTEAFF.

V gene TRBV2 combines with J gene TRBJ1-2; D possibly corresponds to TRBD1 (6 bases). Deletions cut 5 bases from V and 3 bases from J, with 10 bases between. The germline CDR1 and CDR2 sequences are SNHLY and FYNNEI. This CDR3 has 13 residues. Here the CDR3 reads CASSQGQDYGYTF. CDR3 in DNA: TGTGCCAGCAGTCAGGGGCAGGACTATGGCTACACCTTC.

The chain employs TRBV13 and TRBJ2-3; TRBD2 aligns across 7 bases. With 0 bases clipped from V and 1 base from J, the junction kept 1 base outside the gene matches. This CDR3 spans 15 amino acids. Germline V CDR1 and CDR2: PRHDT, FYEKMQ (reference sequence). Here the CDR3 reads CASSLGLAGTDTQYF. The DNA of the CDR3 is TGTGCCAGCAGCTTAGGCCTAGCGGGCACAGATACGCAGTATTTT.

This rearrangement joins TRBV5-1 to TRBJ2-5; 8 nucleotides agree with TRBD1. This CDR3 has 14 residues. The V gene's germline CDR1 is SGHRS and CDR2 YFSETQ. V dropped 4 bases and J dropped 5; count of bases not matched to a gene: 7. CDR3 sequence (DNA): TGCGCCAGCAGCCCCGGACAGGGCCAGGAGACCCAGTACTTC. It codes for CASSPGQGQETQYF.

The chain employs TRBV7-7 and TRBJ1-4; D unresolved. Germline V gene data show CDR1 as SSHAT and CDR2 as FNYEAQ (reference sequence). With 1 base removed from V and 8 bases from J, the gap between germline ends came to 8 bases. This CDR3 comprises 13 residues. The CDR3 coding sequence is TGTGCCAGCAGCTTAGTCCCGGGGGAAAAACTGTTTTTT. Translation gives CASSLVPGEKLFF.

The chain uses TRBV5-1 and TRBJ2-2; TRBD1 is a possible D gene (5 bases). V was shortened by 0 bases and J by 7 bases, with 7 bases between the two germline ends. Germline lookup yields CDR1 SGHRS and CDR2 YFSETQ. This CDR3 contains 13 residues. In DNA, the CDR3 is TGCGCCAGCAGCTTGGAGGGGAACGGGGAGCTGTTTTTT. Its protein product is CASSLEGNGELFF.

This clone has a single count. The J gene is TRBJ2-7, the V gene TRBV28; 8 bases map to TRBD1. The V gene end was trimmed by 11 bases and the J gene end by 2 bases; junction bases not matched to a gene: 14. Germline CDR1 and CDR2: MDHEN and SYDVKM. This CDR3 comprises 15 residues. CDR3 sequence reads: CASQTQGTGTYEQYF. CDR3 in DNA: TGTGCCTCCCAAACCCAAGGGACAGGCACCTACGAGCAGTACTTC.

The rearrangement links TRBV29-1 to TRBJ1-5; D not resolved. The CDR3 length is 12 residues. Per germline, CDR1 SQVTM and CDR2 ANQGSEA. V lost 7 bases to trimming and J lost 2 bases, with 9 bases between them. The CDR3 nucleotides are TGCAGCGCCGGAGGAGGCAATCAGCCCCAGCATTTT. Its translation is CSAGGGNQPQHF.

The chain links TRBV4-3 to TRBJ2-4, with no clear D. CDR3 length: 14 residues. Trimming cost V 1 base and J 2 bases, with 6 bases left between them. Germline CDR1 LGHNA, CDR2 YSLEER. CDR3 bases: TGCGCCAGCAGCCAAGGAGCAACCAAAAACATTCAGTACTTC. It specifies CASSQGATKNIQYF.

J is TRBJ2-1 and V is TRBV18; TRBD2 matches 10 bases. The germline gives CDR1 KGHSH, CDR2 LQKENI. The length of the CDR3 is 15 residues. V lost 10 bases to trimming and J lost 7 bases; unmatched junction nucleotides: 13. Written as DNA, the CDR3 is TGTGCCAATTCGAACCCTAGCGGGAGTGGAAATGAGCAGTTCTTC. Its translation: CANSNPSGSGNEQFF.

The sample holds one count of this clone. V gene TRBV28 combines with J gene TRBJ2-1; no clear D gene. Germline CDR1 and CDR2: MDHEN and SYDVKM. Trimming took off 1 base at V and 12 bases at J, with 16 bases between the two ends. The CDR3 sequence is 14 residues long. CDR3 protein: CASSLSRVVFGQFF. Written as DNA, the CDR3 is TGTGCCAGCAGTTTATCAAGGGTGGTCTTCGGGCAGTTCTTC.

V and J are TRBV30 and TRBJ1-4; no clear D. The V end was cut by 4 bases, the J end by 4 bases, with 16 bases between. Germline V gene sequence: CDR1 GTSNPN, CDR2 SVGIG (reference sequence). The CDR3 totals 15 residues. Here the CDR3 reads CAWKVYGYGNEKLFF. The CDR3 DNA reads TGTGCCTGGAAGGTATATGGATACGGTAATGAAAAACTGTTTTTT.

DNA for the CDR3: TGTGCCAGCAGCTTAGCCCCCGGGAGTGCGCTAGCCAAAAACATTCAGTACTTC. Translation gives CASSLAPGSALAKNIQYF. The J gene is TRBJ2-4, the V gene TRBV7-9, with a weak D call TRBD2 (6 bases). The CDR3 is made up of 18 amino acids. Germline V gene sequence: CDR1 SEHNR, CDR2 FQNEAQ (reference sequence). The germline V and J ends were trimmed by 0 bases and 0 bases, with 15 bases remaining between them.

The CDR3 sequence is CASSYSGGHRDTQYF. CDR3 nucleotides: TGTGCCAGCAGTTACTCCGGGGGGCATAGAGATACGCAGTATTTT. V is TRBV6-2 or TRBV6-3 and J is TRBJ2-3; D is possibly TRBD2 (7 bases). The CDR3 totals 15 residues. CDR1 is MNHEY and CDR2 is SVGEGT in the germline V gene. The V and J ends lost 0 bases and 5 bases respectively, with 12 bases between them.

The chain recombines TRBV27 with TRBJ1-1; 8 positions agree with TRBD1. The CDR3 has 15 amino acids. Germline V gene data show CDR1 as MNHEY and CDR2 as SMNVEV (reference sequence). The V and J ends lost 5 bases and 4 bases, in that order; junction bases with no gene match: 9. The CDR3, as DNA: TGTGCCAGCAGTGGCGACAGGGGCCGAGGCACTGAAGCTTTCTTT. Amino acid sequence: CASSGDRGRGTEAFF.

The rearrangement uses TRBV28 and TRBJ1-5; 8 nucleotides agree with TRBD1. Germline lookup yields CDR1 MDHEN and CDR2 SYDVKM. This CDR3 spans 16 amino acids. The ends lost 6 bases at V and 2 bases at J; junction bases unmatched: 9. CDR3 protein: CASSPNPGGGNQPQHF. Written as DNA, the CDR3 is TGTGCCAGCAGCCCAAACCCAGGGGGCGGCAATCAGCCCCAGCATTTT.